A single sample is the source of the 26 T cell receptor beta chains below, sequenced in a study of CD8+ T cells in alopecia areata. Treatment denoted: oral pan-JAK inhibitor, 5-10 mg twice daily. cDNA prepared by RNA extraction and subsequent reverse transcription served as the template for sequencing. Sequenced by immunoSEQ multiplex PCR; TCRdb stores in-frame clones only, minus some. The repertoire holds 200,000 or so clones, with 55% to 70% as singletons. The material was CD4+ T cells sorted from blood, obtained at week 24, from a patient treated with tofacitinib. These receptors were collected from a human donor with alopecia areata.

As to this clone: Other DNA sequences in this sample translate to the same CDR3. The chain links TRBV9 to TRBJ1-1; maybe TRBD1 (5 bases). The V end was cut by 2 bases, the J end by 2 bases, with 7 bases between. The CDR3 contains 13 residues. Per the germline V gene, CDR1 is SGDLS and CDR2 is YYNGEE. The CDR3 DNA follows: TGTGCCAGCAGCGTCCAGGGAAACACTGAAGCTTTCTTT. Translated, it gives CASSVQGNTEAFF.

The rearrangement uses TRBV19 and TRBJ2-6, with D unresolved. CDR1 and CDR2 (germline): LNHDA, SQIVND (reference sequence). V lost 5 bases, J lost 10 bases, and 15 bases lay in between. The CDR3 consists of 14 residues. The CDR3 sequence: CASSFLQEGNVLTF. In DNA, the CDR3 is TGTGCCAGTAGTTTCCTTCAGGAAGGGAACGTCCTGACTTTC.

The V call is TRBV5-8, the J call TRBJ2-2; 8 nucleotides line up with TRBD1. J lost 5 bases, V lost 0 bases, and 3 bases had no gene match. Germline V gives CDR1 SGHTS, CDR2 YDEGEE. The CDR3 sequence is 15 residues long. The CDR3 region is CASSLGTGWTGELFF. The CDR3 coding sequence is TGTGCCAGCAGCTTGGGGACAGGGTGGACCGGGGAGCTGTTTTTT.

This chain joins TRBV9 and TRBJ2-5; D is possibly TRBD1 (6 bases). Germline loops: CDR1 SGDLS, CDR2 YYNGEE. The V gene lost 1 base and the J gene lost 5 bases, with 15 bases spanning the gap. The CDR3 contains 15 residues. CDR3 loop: CASSVLVGAGETQYF. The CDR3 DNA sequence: TGTGCCAGCAGCGTACTGGTGGGGGCTGGGGAGACCCAGTACTTC.

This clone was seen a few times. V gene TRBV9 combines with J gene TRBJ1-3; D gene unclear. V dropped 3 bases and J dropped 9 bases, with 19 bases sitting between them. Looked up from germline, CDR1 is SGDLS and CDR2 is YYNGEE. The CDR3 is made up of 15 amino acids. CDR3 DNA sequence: TGTGCCAGCAGCGCCCTCGGGGTACCCAGCGGCACCATATATTTT. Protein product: CASSALGVPSGTIYF. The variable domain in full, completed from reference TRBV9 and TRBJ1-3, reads DSGVTQTPKHLITATGQRVTLRCSPRSGDLSVYWYQQSLDQGLQFLIQYYNGEERAKGNILERFSAQQFPDLHSELNLSSLELGDSALYFCASSALGVPSGTIYFGEGSWLTVV.

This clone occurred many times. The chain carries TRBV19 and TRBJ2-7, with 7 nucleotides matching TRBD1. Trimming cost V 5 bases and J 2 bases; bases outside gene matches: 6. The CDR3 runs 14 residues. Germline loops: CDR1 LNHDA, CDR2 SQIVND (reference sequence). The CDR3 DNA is TGTGCCAGTAGTCCGTTGACAGGGACCTACGAGCAGTACTTC. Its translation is CASSPLTGTYEQYF.

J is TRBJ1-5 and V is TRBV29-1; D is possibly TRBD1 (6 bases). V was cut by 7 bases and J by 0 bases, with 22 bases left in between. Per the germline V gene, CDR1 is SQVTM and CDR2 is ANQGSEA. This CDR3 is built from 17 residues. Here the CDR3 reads CSATTGGGLISNQPQHF. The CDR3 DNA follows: TGCAGCGCCACAACTGGGGGGGGGCTGATTAGCAATCAGCCCCAGCATTTT. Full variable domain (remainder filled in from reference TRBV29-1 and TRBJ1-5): SAVISQKPSRDICQRGTSLTIQCQVDSQVTMMFWYRQQPGQSLTLIATANQGSEATYESGFVIDKFPISRPNLTFSTLTVSNMSPEDSSIYLCSATTGGGLISNQPQHFGDGTRLSIL.

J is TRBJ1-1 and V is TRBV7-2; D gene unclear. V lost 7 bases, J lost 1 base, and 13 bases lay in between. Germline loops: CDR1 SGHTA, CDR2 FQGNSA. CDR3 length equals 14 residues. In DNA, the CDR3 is TGTGCCAGCAAGCAGCCGGGCTGGAACACTGAAGCTTTCTTT. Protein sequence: CASKQPGWNTEAFF.

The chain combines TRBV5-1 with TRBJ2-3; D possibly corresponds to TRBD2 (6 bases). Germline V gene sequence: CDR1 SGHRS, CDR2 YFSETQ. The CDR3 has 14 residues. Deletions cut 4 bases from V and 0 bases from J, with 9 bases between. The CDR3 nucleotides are TGCGCCAGCAGCGGGGGGACTAGCACAGATACGCAGTATTTT. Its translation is CASSGGTSTDTQYF.

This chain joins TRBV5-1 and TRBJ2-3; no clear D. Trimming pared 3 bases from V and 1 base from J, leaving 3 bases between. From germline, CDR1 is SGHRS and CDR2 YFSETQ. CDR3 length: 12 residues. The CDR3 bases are TGCGCCAGCAGCTCGGGCACAGATACGCAGTATTTT. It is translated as CASSSGTDTQYF.

CDR3 nucleotide sequence: TGTGCCTGGAGTGTACGGGGATTAGGACTAGCGGGGCAAGAGACCCAGTACTTC. Translating it yields CAWSVRGLGLAGQETQYF. The chain employs TRBV30 and TRBJ2-5, with TRBD2 matching over 12 bases. This CDR3 spans 18 amino acids. Per germline, CDR1 GTSNPN and CDR2 SVGIG (reference sequence). The J segment lost 2 bases and the V segment lost 0 bases, leaving 10 bases of the junction unmatched.

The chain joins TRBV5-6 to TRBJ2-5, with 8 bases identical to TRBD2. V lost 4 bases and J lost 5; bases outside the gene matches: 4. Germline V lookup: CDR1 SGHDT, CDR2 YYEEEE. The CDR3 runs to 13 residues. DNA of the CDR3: TGTGCCAGCAGCCCCGCTAGCGGGGAGACCCAGTACTTC. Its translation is CASSPASGETQYF.

CDR3 sequence (DNA): TGTGCCTGGAGTGTCGGACAGTCAACTAATGAAAAACTGTTTTTT. Protein: CAWSVGQSTNEKLFF. This chain links TRBV30 with TRBJ1-4; tentative D call: TRBD1 (6 bases). Trimming took 0 bases from V and 0 from J, leaving 8 bases between them. CDR3 length: 15 amino acids. Germline V gene lookup returns CDR1 GTSNPN and CDR2 SVGIG (reference sequence).

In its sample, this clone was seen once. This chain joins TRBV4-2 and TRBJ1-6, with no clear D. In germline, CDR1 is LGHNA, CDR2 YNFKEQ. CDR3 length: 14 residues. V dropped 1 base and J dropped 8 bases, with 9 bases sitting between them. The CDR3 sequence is CASSQGQGHSPLHF. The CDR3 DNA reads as TGTGCCAGCAGCCAAGGTCAAGGTCATTCACCCCTCCACTTT.

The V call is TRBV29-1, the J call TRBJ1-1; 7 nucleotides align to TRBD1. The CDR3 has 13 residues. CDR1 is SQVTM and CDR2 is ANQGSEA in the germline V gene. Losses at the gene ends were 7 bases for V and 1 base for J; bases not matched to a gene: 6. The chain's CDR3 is CSAAGQSNTEAFF. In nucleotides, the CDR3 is TGCAGCGCAGCGGGACAGTCGAACACTGAAGCTTTCTTT.

The CDR3 is CASSLAGTLAGELFF. As DNA, the CDR3 is TGTGCCAGCAGCTTAGCTGGGACGCTCGCCGGGGAGCTGTTTTTT. This sequence joins TRBV7-2 and TRBJ2-2, with D tentatively TRBD1 or TRBD2 (5 bases each). CDR1 is SGHTA, CDR2 FQGNSA, per germline. V lost 0 bases and J lost 6, with 11 bases in between. This CDR3 region has 15 residues. The variable domain in full, with the rest retrieved from reference TRBV7-2 and TRBJ2-2, is GAGVSQSPSNKVTEKGKDVELRCDPISGHTALYWYRQSLGQGLEFLIYFQGNSAPDKSGLPSDRFSAERTGGSVSTLTIQRTQQEDSAVYLCASSLAGTLAGELFFGEGSRLTVL.

CDR3 in amino acids: CASIQLLAGVTDTQYF. CDR3 nucleotides: TGTGCCAGCATCCAGCTACTAGCGGGGGTCACAGATACGCAGTATTTT. The rearrangement links TRBV9 to TRBJ2-3; 11 bases match TRBD2. Germline assignment: CDR1 SGDLS and CDR2 YYNGEE. This CDR3 contains 16 residues. The V and J ends lost 6 bases and 2 bases, in that order; junction bases with no gene match: 8. Drawing the rest from reference TRBV9 and TRBJ2-3, the complete variable domain is DSGVTQTPKHLITATGQRVTLRCSPRSGDLSVYWYQQSLDQGLQFLIQYYNGEERAKGNILERFSAQQFPDLHSELNLSSLELGDSALYFCASIQLLAGVTDTQYFGPGTRLTVL.

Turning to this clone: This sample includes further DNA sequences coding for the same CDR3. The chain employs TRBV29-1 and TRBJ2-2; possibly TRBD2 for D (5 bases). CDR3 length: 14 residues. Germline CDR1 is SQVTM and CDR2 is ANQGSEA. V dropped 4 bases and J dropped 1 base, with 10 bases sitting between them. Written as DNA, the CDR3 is TGCAGCGTTGGAGGGCAGGAGAACACCGGGGAGCTGTTTTTT. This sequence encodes CSVGGQENTGELFF.

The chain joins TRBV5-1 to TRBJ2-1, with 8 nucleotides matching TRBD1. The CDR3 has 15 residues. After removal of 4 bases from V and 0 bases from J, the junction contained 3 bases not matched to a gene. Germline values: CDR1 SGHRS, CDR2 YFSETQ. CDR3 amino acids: CASSQGTGSYNEQFF. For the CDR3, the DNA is TGCGCCAGCAGCCAGGGGACAGGCTCCTACAATGAGCAGTTCTTC.

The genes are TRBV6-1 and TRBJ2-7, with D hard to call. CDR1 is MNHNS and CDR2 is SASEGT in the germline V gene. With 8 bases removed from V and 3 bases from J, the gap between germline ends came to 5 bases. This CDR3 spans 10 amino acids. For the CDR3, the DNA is TGTGCCAGCGGTTACTACGAGCAGTACTTC. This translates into CASGYYEQYF.

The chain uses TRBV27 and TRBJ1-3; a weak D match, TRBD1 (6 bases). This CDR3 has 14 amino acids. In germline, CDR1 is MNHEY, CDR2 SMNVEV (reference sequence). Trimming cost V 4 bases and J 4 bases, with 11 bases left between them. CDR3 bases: TGTGCCAGCAGTTCAGGGGCACGGGGAAACACCATATATTTT. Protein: CASSSGARGNTIYF.

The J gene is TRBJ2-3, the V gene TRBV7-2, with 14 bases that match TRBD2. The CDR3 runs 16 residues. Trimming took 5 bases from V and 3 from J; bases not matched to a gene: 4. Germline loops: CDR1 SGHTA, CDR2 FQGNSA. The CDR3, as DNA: TGTGCCAGCAGCCGACTAGCGGGAGGGTCTACAGATACGCAGTATTTT. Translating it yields CASSRLAGGSTDTQYF.

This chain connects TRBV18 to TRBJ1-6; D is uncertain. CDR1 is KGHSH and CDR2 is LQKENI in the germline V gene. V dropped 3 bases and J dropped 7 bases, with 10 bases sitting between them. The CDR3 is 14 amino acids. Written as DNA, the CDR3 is TGTGCCAGCTCACCCGAACAGAACAATTCACCCCTCCACTTT. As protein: CASSPEQNNSPLHF.

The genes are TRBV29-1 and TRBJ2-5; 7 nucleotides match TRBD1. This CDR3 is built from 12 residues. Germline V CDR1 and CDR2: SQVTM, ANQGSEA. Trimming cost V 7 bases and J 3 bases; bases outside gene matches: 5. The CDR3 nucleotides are TGCAGCGCGACACAGGGGAAAGAGACCCAGTACTTC. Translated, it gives CSATQGKETQYF.

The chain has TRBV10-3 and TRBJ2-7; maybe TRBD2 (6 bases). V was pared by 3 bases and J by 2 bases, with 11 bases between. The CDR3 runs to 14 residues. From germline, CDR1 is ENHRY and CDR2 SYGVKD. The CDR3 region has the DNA TGTGCCATCAGTGATCCCCCGGGGGCCTACGAGCAGTACTTC. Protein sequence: CAISDPPGAYEQYF.

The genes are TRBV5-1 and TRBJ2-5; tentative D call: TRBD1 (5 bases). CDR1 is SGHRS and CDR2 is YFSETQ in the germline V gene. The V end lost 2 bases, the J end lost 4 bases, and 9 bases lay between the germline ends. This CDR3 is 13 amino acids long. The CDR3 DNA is TGCGCCAGCAGCTTAAGGGGTGCAGAGACCCAGTACTTC. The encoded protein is CASSLRGAETQYF.